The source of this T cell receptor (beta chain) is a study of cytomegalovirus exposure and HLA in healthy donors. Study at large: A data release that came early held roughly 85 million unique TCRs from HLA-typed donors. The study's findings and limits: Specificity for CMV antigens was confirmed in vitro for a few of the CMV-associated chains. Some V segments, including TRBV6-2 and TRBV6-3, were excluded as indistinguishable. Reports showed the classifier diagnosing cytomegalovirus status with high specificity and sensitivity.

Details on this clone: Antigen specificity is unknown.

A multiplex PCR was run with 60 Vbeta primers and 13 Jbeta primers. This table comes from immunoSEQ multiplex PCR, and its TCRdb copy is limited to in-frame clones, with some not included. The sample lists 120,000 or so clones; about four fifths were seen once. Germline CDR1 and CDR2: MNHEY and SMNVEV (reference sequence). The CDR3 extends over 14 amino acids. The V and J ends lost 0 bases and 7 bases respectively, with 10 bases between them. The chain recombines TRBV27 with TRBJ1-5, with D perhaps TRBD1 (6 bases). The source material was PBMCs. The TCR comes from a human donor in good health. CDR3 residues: CASSLSRGSQPQHF. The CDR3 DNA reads TGTGCCAGCAGTTTATCCAGGGGCAGCCAGCCCCAGCATTTT.